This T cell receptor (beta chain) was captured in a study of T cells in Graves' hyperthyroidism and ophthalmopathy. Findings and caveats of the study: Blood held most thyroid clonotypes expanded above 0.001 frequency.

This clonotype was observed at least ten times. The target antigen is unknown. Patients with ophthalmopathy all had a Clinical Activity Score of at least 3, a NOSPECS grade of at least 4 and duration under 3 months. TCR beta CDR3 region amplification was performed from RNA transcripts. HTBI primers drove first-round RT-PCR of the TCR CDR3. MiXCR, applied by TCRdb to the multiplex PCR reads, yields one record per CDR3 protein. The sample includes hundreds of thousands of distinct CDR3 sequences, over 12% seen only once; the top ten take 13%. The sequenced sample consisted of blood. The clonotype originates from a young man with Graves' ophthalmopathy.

CDR3 nucleotides: TGTGCCAGCAGCTTAGTCTACAATGAAGCTTTCTTT. Residues: CASSLVYNEAFF. The V and J genes are TRBV7-9 and TRBJ1-1; unclear D gene. CDR1 is SEHNR, CDR2 FQNEAQ, per germline (reference sequence). Deletions cut 1 base from V and 7 bases from J, with 7 bases between. CDR3 length: 12 amino acids.